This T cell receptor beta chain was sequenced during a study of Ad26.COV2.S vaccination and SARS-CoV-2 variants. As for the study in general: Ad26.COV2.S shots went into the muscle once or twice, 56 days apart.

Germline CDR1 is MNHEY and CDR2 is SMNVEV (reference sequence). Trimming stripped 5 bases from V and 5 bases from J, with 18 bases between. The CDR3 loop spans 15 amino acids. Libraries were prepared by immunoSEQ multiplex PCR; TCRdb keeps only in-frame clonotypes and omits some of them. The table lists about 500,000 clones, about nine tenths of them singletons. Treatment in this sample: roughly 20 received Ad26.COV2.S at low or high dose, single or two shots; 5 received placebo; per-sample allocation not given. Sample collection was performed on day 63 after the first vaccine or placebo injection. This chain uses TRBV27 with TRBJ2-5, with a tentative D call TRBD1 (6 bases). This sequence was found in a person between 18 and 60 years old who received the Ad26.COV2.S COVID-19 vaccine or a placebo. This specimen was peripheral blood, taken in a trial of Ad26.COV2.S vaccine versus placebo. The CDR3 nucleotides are TGTGCCAGCAGTGCAGGACAGCTATCGATGGAGACCCAGTACTTC. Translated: CASSAGQLSMETQYF.